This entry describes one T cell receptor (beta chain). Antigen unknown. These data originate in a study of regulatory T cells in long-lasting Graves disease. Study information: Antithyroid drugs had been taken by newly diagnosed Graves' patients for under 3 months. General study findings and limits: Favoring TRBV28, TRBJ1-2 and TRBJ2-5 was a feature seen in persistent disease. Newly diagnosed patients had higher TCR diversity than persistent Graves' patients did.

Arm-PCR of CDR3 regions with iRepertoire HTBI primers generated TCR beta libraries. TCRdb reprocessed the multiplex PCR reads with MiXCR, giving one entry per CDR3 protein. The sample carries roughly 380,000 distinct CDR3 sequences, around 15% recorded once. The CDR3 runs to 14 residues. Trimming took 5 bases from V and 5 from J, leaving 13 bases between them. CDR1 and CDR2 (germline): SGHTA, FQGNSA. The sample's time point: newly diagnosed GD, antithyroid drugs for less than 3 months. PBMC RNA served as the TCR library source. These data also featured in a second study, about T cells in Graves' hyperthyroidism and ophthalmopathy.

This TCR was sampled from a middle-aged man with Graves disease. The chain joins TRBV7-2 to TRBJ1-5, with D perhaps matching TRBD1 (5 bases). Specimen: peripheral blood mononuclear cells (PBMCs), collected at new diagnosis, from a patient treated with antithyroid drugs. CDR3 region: CASSRDAGDQPQHF. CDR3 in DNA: TGTGCCAGCAGCAGGGACGCGGGGGATCAGCCCCAGCATTTT.